One sample yielded the 26 T cell receptor beta chains listed below, sequenced in a study of T cells in Graves' hyperthyroidism and ophthalmopathy. Researchers took RNA transcripts and amplified the TCR beta CDR3 regions from them. With the HTBI primer set, the TCR CDR3 went through a first round of RT-PCR. From the multiplex PCR reads, TCRdb called clonotypes with MiXCR, one entry per CDR3 protein. The profile shows hundreds of thousands of distinct CDR3 sequences, roughly 17% of them singletons. Sequencing used blood. These receptors all come from a woman under 30 with Graves' hyperthyroidism.

This clonotype was found a few times. J is TRBJ2-7 and V is TRBV19; 11 bases map to TRBD2. This CDR3 region has 16 residues. With V trimmed by 5 bases and J by 3 bases, 9 bases remained unmatched. Germline assignment: CDR1 LNHDA and CDR2 SQIVND (reference sequence). The CDR3 protein is CASSLPTGTSGYEQYF. CDR3 in DNA: TGTGCCAGTAGTCTCCCGACCGGGACTAGCGGCTACGAGCAGTACTTC.

CDR3 sequence: CASSYRLWQAYPNNSPLHF. Written as DNA, the CDR3 is TGTGCCAGCAGTTACCGTTTGTGGCAGGCGTATCCAAATAATTCACCCCTCCACTTT. The chain links TRBV6-5 to TRBJ1-6; D unclear. Germline CDR1 and CDR2: MNHEY and SVGAGI. CDR3 length: 19 amino acids. V was cut by 2 bases and J by 5 bases, with 22 bases left in between.

This clonotype was seen repeatedly, ten times or more. This chain joins TRBV12-3 or TRBV12-4 and TRBJ2-2; 11 nucleotides align to TRBD2. J lost 6 bases, V lost 3 bases, and 9 bases had no gene match. This CDR3 is 17 amino acids long. The DNA of the CDR3 is TGTGCCAGCAGTTTTACACTAGCGGGAGATCTGCCCGGGGAGCTGTTTTTT. Encoded protein: CASSFTLAGDLPGELFF.

Regarding this clonotype: This clone may be a read error of a much larger clone one base away. The rearrangement uses TRBV20-1 and TRBJ2-1; the match to TRBD1 covers 10 bases. The trim removed 6 bases at V and 10 bases at J, leaving 9 bases unmatched. Germline loops: CDR1 DFQATT, CDR2 SNEGSKA (reference sequence). The CDR3 consists of 13 residues. The CDR3, as DNA: TGCAGTGCGAGGACAGGGGGAGAGTCCGAGCAGTTCTTC. As protein: CSARTGGESEQFF.

The rearrangement uses TRBV29-1 and TRBJ1-6; D call uncertain. Trimming took 4 bases from V and 7 from J, leaving 14 bases between them. Germline loops: CDR1 SQVTM, CDR2 ANQGSEA. The CDR3 extends over 14 amino acids. The CDR3 nucleotides read TGCAGCGTTGCGACCGGGCCCGCGAATTCACCCCTCCACTTT. The encoded protein is CSVATGPANSPLHF.

Ten or more counts support this clonotype. The V and J genes are TRBV2 and TRBJ2-7; 12 nucleotides match TRBD1. The CDR3 has 15 residues. The germline gives CDR1 SNHLY, CDR2 FYNNEI. Trimming at V came to 4 bases and at J to 2 bases, leaving 3 bases not matched to a gene. The CDR3 region has the DNA TGTGCCAGCAGTGCGGGACAGGGGGCCCCCTACGAGCAGTACTTC. As protein: CASSAGQGAPYEQYF.

This clonotype was detected only a few times. Written as DNA, the CDR3 is TGCAGTGCTAGAGATCCCAACGTAGCGGGGGGGAAGTCCTCCTACAATGAGCAGTTCTTC. This gives the protein CSARDPNVAGGKSSYNEQFF. This sequence joins TRBV20-1 and TRBJ2-1, with 11 bases identical to TRBD2. CDR1 DFQATT and CDR2 SNEGSKA come from the germline V gene (reference sequence). This CDR3 contains 20 residues. With 0 bases clipped from V and 0 bases from J, the junction kept 13 bases outside the gene matches.

This clonotype occurred many times. The rearrangement uses TRBV2 and TRBJ1-5, with D uncertain. This CDR3 is built from 13 residues. Germline CDR1 SNHLY, CDR2 FYNNEI. Trimming removed 6 bases from V and 3 bases from J, with 9 bases in between. DNA of the CDR3: TGTGCCAGCAGGGCCGGGGTCAATCAGCCCCAGCATTTT. Its translation is CASRAGVNQPQHF.

This clonotype appeared many times. The chain uses TRBV12-3 or TRBV12-4 and TRBJ2-5; D tentatively fits TRBD1 or TRBD2 (6 bases each). With 5 bases removed from V and 4 bases from J, the gap between germline ends came to 14 bases. CDR3 length: 14 amino acids. The chain's CDR3 is CASSKKQGGETQYF. The CDR3 coding sequence is TGTGCCAGCAGTAAGAAACAGGGAGGAGAGACCCAGTACTTC.

V usage is TRBV30 and J usage is TRBJ2-5; the match to TRBD2 covers 9 bases. V lost 4 bases to trimming and J lost 6 bases; unmatched junction nucleotides: 18. Germline V gene lookup returns CDR1 GTSNPN and CDR2 SVGIG (reference sequence). The CDR3 loop spans 17 amino acids. CDR3 in DNA: TGTGCCTGGAAATTAGGAGCGGGAGGTTATGAGTCCCAGACCCAGTACTTC. This codes for CAWKLGAGGYESQTQYF.

This clonotype was found many times. The rearrangement links TRBV12-3 or TRBV12-4 to TRBJ1-2; the D gene is possibly TRBD1 (5 bases). The CDR3 sequence is 14 residues long. Trimming took off 3 bases at V and 3 bases at J, with 11 bases between the two ends. This CDR3 reads CASSFGGAHYGYTF. The CDR3 DNA is TGTGCCAGCAGTTTCGGCGGGGCGCACTATGGCTACACCTTC.

This clonotype showed up many times. The rearrangement links TRBV9 to TRBJ2-3, with 7 bases identical to TRBD1. V lost 4 bases to trimming and J lost 3 bases; unmatched junction nucleotides: 11. This CDR3 has 16 amino acids. CDR1 is SGDLS, CDR2 YYNGEE, per germline. CDR3 nucleotide sequence: TGTGCCAGCAGCCCCAGCATCGGGACAGCAACAGATACGCAGTATTTT. Its translation is CASSPSIGTATDTQYF.

The chain is built from TRBV29-1 and TRBJ2-1; D gene ambiguous. CDR3 size: 11 residues. Germline-derived CDR1 and CDR2 are SQVTM and ANQGSEA. Trimming took 4 bases from V and 7 from J, leaving 8 bases between them. CDR3 in DNA: TGCAGCGTTGTCAAGGAAAATGAGCAGTTCTTC. It specifies CSVVKENEQFF.

This clonotype occurred many times. The rearrangement links TRBV28 to TRBJ1-1; no clear D. The V end was cut by 1 base, the J end by 7 bases, with 7 bases between. The CDR3 length is 12 residues. The germline V gene encodes CDR1 MDHEN and CDR2 SYDVKM. DNA of the CDR3: TGTGCCAGCAGTTTATTTGGGGTTGAAGCTTTCTTT. Amino acids: CASSLFGVEAFF.

At least ten counts were recorded for this clonotype. V gene TRBV7-8 combines with J gene TRBJ2-4; 8 bases are a match to TRBD1. This CDR3 is 16 amino acids long. V dropped 3 bases and J dropped 7; count of bases not matched to a gene: 11. The germline V gene has CDR1 SGHVS and CDR2 FQNEAQ. This chain's CDR3 is CASSFRLQGARNIQYF. The CDR3 DNA reads TGTGCCAGCAGCTTTAGGCTTCAGGGGGCGCGGAACATTCAGTACTTC.

The chain carries TRBV30 and TRBJ2-2; D is possibly TRBD1 (6 bases). Germline lookup yields CDR1 GTSNPN and CDR2 SVGIG (reference sequence). The CDR3 spans 13 residues. V was trimmed by 8 bases and J by 1 base, leaving 11 bases between them. Here the CDR3 DNA reads TGTGCCCGCCGACAGGAGAACACCGGGGAGCTGTTTTTT. Its protein product is CARRQENTGELFF.

This clonotype was detected many times. The rearrangement joins TRBV12-3 or TRBV12-4 to TRBJ2-7; 12 bases are a match to TRBD1. After removal of 6 bases from V and 5 bases from J, the junction contained 11 bases not matched to a gene. The CDR3 runs 16 residues. The CDR3, as DNA: TGTGCCAGCAGCCCCAGCCGGGACAGGGGGCCCCACGAGCAGTACTTC. Translating gives CASSPSRDRGPHEQYF.

This clonotype was found many times. The chain is built from TRBV20-1 and TRBJ2-5; 9 nucleotides line up with TRBD2. This CDR3 spans 14 amino acids. V gave up 3 bases and J gave up 5 bases; unmatched junction bases: 7. CDR1 and CDR2 (germline): DFQATT, SNEGSKA (reference sequence). The chain's CDR3 is CSASLAGVRETQYF. As DNA, the CDR3 is TGCAGTGCTAGTTTAGCGGGGGTTCGGGAGACCCAGTACTTC.

There are many counts of this clonotype. The chain recombines TRBV2 with TRBJ1-6; D gene unclear. The CDR3 is 13 residues long. Trimming took 6 bases from V and 5 from J, leaving 8 bases between them. The germline V gene encodes CDR1 SNHLY and CDR2 FYNNEI. The CDR3 loop is CASRGKNNSPLHF. In nucleotides, the CDR3 is TGTGCCAGCAGAGGGAAAAATAATTCACCCCTCCACTTT.

This clonotype was found a few times. The chain has TRBV10-3 and TRBJ2-1; D may be TRBD2 (6 bases). Germline CDR1 is ENHRY and CDR2 is SYGVKD. With 6 bases removed from V and 2 bases from J, the gap between germline ends came to 14 bases. The CDR3 sequence is 15 residues long. The CDR3 coding sequence is TGTGCCATCAGGGCCGGGACTTCCCCCTACAATGAGCAGTTCTTC. This gives the protein CAIRAGTSPYNEQFF.

This clonotype was picked up many times. The V call is TRBV2, the J call TRBJ2-4, with D perhaps TRBD1 or TRBD2 (6 bases each). Germline V gene sequence: CDR1 SNHLY, CDR2 FYNNEI. There are 18 residues in the CDR3. Trimming pared 8 bases from V and 1 base from J, leaving 24 bases between. The CDR3 here is CASFRGGSTVVAKNIQYF. The CDR3 coding sequence is TGTGCCAGCTTTCGAGGGGGGTCCACCGTCGTCGCCAAAAACATTCAGTACTTC.

About this clonotype: A much larger clone differs by one base, so this may be a read error. The conserved final phenylalanine or tryptophan is absent from the CDR3, which likely points to a read error. CDR3 nucleotides: TGTGCCAGCAGCTTATCTACGGAAGCCTATGGCTACACCTCC. Amino acid sequence: CASSLSTEAYGYTS. The V call is TRBV7-8, the J call TRBJ1-2; no definite D call. Deletions cut 2 bases from V and 4 bases from J, with 11 bases between. CDR1 and CDR2 from the germline V gene are SGHVS and FQNEAQ. The CDR3 covers 14 residues.

This clonotype was recorded many times. The CDR3 region has the DNA TGTGCCAGCAGTTCACTAGCGGGAGGCTACAATGAGCAGTTCTTC. It is translated as CASSSLAGGYNEQFF. The chain joins TRBV12-3 or TRBV12-4 to TRBJ2-1, with 12 bases lining up with TRBD2. The CDR3 extends over 15 amino acids. Trimming cost V 4 bases and J 3 bases; bases outside gene matches: 1.

This clonotype has ten or more counts. V and J are TRBV6-1 and TRBJ2-7; no firm D call. The CDR3 loop spans 12 amino acids. Germline CDR1 is MNHNS and CDR2 is SASEGT. V was cut by 6 bases and J by 5 bases, with 11 bases left in between. For the CDR3, the DNA is TGTGCCAGCAGGAAAGGGCGGAACGAGCAGTACTTC. It encodes CASRKGRNEQYF.

Ten or more counts support this clonotype. V and J are TRBV12-5 and TRBJ2-1; D is unresolved. V lost 7 bases, J lost 0 bases, and 7 bases lay in between. The CDR3 is 13 amino acids. CDR1 and CDR2 (germline): LGHNT, FRNRAP. The CDR3 coding sequence is TGTGCTAGTGTGAAGAACTCCTACAATGAGCAGTTCTTC. This sequence encodes CASVKNSYNEQFF.

The J gene is TRBJ2-1, the V gene TRBV5-1; D could derive from TRBD1 or TRBD2 (5 bases each). The V end was cut by 2 bases, the J end by 7 bases, with 13 bases between. CDR1 is SGHRS, CDR2 YFSETQ, per germline. The CDR3 is 14 residues long. CDR3 amino acids: CASSFGGMNNEQFF. The CDR3 DNA reads as TGCGCCAGCAGCTTTGGGGGAATGAATAATGAGCAGTTCTTC.